Listed below are T cell receptor beta chains from one sample, sequenced in a study of Ad26.COV2.S vaccination and SARS-CoV-2 variants. Generated by immunoSEQ multiplex PCR, the TCRdb table keeps only in-frame clones and is missing some. The sample yields a few hundred thousand clones, around nine tenths seen once. The sequences come from peripheral blood, collected in a trial of Ad26.COV2.S vaccine versus placebo. These receptors were collected from a person between 18 and 65 years old who received the Ad26.COV2.S COVID-19 vaccine or a placebo. The CDR3 runs from the conserved cysteine through the conserved F or W. D genes are given only for firm matches. Size values are once, few and many counts, or a class for expanded clones, and some rows have none.

CDR3nt: TGTGCAAGTCGCTTAGCGCAATTCCGGGACTCTTATTCGTACGAGCAGTACTTC
CDR3aa: CASRLAQFRDSYSYEQYF
d_gene: .
v_gene: TRBV12-2
j_gene: TRBJ2-7
abundance: .

CDR3nt: TGTGCCTGGGAGCCTGGGAATTCACCCCTCCACTTT
CDR3aa: CAWEPGNSPLHF
d_gene: .
v_gene: TRBV30
j_gene: TRBJ1-6
abundance: .

CDR3nt: TGTGCCAGCAGCTTGGGGCTGAATTATGGCTACACCTTC
CDR3aa: CASSLGLNYGYTF
d_gene: .
v_gene: TRBV5-4
j_gene: TRBJ1-2
abundance: .

CDR3nt: TGTGCCAGCAGCGTAGGAGGCACCGGGGAGCTGTTTTTT
CDR3aa: CASSVGGTGELFF
d_gene: .
v_gene: TRBV9
j_gene: TRBJ2-2
abundance: .

CDR3nt: TGCGCCAGCAGCCTCGGGTGGCTTAGCAATCAGCCCCAGCATTTT
CDR3aa: CASSLGWLSNQPQHF
d_gene: .
v_gene: TRBV4-3
j_gene: TRBJ1-5
abundance: .

CDR3nt: TGTGCCAGTAGAAACAGGGAGGCTGGAAACACCATATATTTT
CDR3aa: CASRNREAGNTIYF
d_gene: .
v_gene: TRBV19
j_gene: TRBJ1-3
abundance: .

CDR3nt: TGTGCCAGCAGTGAAACCGGACCGGGCTACACCTTC
CDR3aa: CASSETGPGYTF
d_gene: .
v_gene: TRBV2
j_gene: TRBJ1-2
abundance: .

CDR3nt: TGTGCCAGCAGTCGTCCGCCGGGACATAGCACAGATACGCAGTATTTT
CDR3aa: CASSRPPGHSTDTQYF
d_gene: .
v_gene: TRBV6-2/TRBV6-3
j_gene: TRBJ2-3
abundance: .

CDR3nt: TGTGCCAGCAGCGCTACTACAATCGATAGCGGGAGGATCACAGATACGCAGTATTTT
CDR3aa: CASSATTIDSGRITDTQYF
d_gene: TRBD2
v_gene: TRBV9
j_gene: TRBJ2-3
abundance: once

CDR3nt: TGTGCCAGCAGTTCTGACTCCCCCCTTTCGTTCTTC
CDR3aa: CASSSDSPLSFF
d_gene: .
v_gene: TRBV6-6
j_gene: TRBJ2-1
abundance: .

CDR3nt: TGCGCCAGCAGTGAGCTCCGAGCCCTCTCCTACGAGCAGTACTTC
CDR3aa: CASSELRALSYEQYF
d_gene: .
v_gene: TRBV10-2
j_gene: TRBJ2-7
abundance: .

CDR3nt: TGTGCCAGCGGAAAAGGGGGGCTGAGGTATGGCTACACCTTC
CDR3aa: CASGKGGLRYGYTF
d_gene: .
v_gene: TRBV7-2
j_gene: TRBJ1-2
abundance: .

CDR3nt: TGTGCCAGCAATAGGGGTTCCGGGGAGCTGTTTTTT
CDR3aa: CASNRGSGELFF
d_gene: .
v_gene: TRBV6-5
j_gene: TRBJ2-2
abundance: .